The following is a T cell receptor (beta chain) sequence with its context. Its antigen remains unknown. This record comes from a study of shared clonotypes between healthy human individuals. Study findings and constraints: Generally, naive subsets (rather than memory subsets) showed larger estimated richness.

Profiling relied on immunoSEQ multiplex PCR, and the TCRdb table lists in-frame clones only, not all of them. Of approximately 2.4 million clones in the sample, 90% to 96% were seen once. Every contributor of samples was a Caucasian grown-up residing in Nashville, Tennessee. The length of the CDR3 is 15 residues. Trimming took 4 bases from V and 8 from J, leaving 18 bases between them. CDR1 is WNHNN, CDR2 SYGVQD, per germline (reference sequence). What was sequenced was naive CD4+ T cells sorted from blood. Subset given: CD45RA+ positively selected. The chain has TRBV10-1 and TRBJ2-1; TRBD1 might be the D (6 bases). This TCR derives from a man younger than 35 in good health. CDR3 nucleotide sequence: TGCGCCAGCAGTGGGGGGCGGGCCCTGGGAGATGAGCAGTTCTTC. Amino acids: CASSGGRALGDEQFF.